The T cell receptor (beta chain) described here comes from a study of cytomegalovirus exposure and HLA in healthy donors. Researchers ran the PCR with 60 Vbeta and 13 Jbeta primers. This table comes from immunoSEQ multiplex PCR, and its TCRdb copy is limited to in-frame clones, with some not included. Of about 200,000 clones detected, about 13% appear once; the ten largest clones hold approximately 8.4%. V lost 6 bases to trimming and J lost 7 bases; unmatched junction nucleotides: 9. Germline V CDR1 and CDR2: MNHEY, SVGAGI. The CDR3 loop spans 14 amino acids. The J gene is TRBJ1-5, the V gene TRBV6-5; 7 bases fit TRBD1. The specimen was PBMCs. The sequence was obtained from a man in his fifties or sixties in good health and CMV-seropositive. The CDR3 DNA follows: TGTGCCAGCAGGGGGACGACAGGGTTCCAGCCCCAGCATTTT. This translates into CASRGTTGFQPQHF.